Below are 30 T cell receptor beta chains sequenced from a single sample in a study of PD-L1 blockade in urothelial cancer. The repertoire was sequenced with immunoSEQ multiplex PCR; TCRdb's copy has only in-frame clones and lacks some. The sample contains over 50,000 clones, just over 85% of which appear only once. This sample comprised PBMCs, obtained around atezolizumab (anti-PD-L1) treatment. These TCRs come from a man between 45 and 60 years old with urothelial cancer.

This clone was seen a handful of times. This chain uses TRBV5-6 with TRBJ2-1; D uncertain. Trimming cost V 0 bases and J 8 bases, with 21 bases left between them. The CDR3 spans 17 residues. Germline V CDR1 and CDR2: SGHDT, YYEEEE. The CDR3 region is CASSLALGSDSTYEQFF. In DNA form, the CDR3 reads TGTGCCAGCAGCTTGGCCCTAGGTTCAGATAGTACGTATGAGCAGTTCTTC.

The chain couples TRBV11-1 to TRBJ2-1, with D perhaps TRBD1 (6 bases). Trimming shortened V by 5 bases and J by 6 bases, and 14 bases separated the two germline ends. The CDR3 has 14 amino acids. The V gene's germline CDR1 is SGHAT and CDR2 FQDESV (reference sequence). CDR3 protein: CASSPSDSRNEQFF. CDR3 DNA: TGTGCCAGCAGCCCCTCGGACAGTCGCAATGAGCAGTTCTTC. Variable domain in full (rest from reference TRBV11-1 and TRBJ2-1): EAEVAQSPRYKITEKSQAVAFWCDPISGHATLYWYRQILGQGPELLVQFQDESVVDDSQLPKDRFSAERLKGVDSTLKIQPAELGDSAMYLCASSPSDSRNEQFFGPGTRLTVL.

The chain employs TRBV2 and TRBJ2-3; 9 bases align to TRBD2. V dropped 6 bases and J dropped 0; count of bases not matched to a gene: 4. CDR3 length: 15 residues. Germline-derived CDR1 and CDR2 are SNHLY and FYNNEI. The CDR3 DNA sequence: TGTGCCAGCAGCCCTAGCGGGACTAGCACAGATACGCAGTATTTT. Its protein product is CASSPSGTSTDTQYF.

The rearrangement joins TRBV6-6 to TRBJ2-2, with 10 bases that match TRBD1. From germline, CDR1 is MNHNY and CDR2 SVGAGI (reference sequence). V shed 2 bases and J 4 bases; nucleotides not matched to a gene: 4. CDR3 length: 16 residues. The CDR3 DNA is TGTGCCAGCAGTTACGGGACAGGGGTTACCACCGGGGAGCTGTTTTTT. Translated, it gives CASSYGTGVTTGELFF.

The chain has TRBV4-1 and TRBJ2-1, with TRBD1 matching over 8 bases. After removal of 1 base from V and 7 bases from J, the junction contained 9 bases not matched to a gene. Per germline, CDR1 MGHRA and CDR2 YSYEKL. There are 16 residues in the CDR3. CDR3 DNA sequence: TGCGCCAGCAGCCAAGTGGACAGGGTCCCCCAAAATGAGCAGTTCTTC. Residues: CASSQVDRVPQNEQFF.

The gene calls are TRBV11-2 and TRBJ2-3; 12 bases agree with TRBD2. V shed 4 bases and J 0 bases; nucleotides not matched to a gene: 2. Germline assignment: CDR1 SGHAT and CDR2 FQNNGV. The CDR3 extends over 16 amino acids. The CDR3 DNA follows: TGTGCCAGCAGCTCGGGGACTAGCGGGAGCACAGATACGCAGTATTTT. Residues: CASSSGTSGSTDTQYF.

This clone appeared a single time. The V and J genes are TRBV30 and TRBJ2-7, with TRBD2 identical over 8 bases. CDR3 size: 13 residues. Germline trimming cut 3 bases from V and 3 bases from J; bases unmatched to any gene: 4. Germline V gene lookup returns CDR1 GTSNPN and CDR2 SVGIG (reference sequence). The CDR3 sequence is CAWSGRVLYEQYF. The CDR3 bases are TGTGCCTGGAGCGGGAGGGTCCTCTACGAGCAGTACTTC.

This clone appeared a single time. The DNA for the CDR3 is TGTGCCAGCTCTCCTTCTCGCCGGGCCCAGTACTTC. It yields the protein CASSPSRRAQYF. The rearrangement joins TRBV18 to TRBJ2-5; D remains unclear. CDR3 length equals 12 residues. Germline CDR1 is KGHSH and CDR2 is LQKENI. V was cut by 6 bases and J by 9 bases, with 14 bases left in between.

J is TRBJ1-2 and V is TRBV18; no clear D. Germline loops: CDR1 KGHSH, CDR2 LQKENI. The length of the CDR3 is 15 residues. With 5 bases removed from V and 2 bases from J, the gap between germline ends came to 15 bases. CDR3 in amino acids: CASSSNTNTNYGYTF. CDR3 nucleotide sequence: TGTGCCAGCTCATCGAACACGAACACGAACTATGGCTACACCTTC.

The chain uses TRBV4-1 and TRBJ2-1, with D possibly matching TRBD2 (5 bases). There are 16 residues in the CDR3. Per germline, CDR1 MGHRA and CDR2 YSYEKL. Trimming pared 4 bases from V and 5 bases from J, leaving 18 bases between. As DNA, the CDR3 is TGCGCCAGCAGCCTAACAGCGGATTGGGCCAACAATGAGCAGTTCTTC. It codes for CASSLTADWANNEQFF.

The gene calls are TRBV6-1 and TRBJ2-5; D perhaps matches TRBD2 (6 bases). The V gene's germline CDR1 is MNHNS and CDR2 SASEGT. The germline V and J ends were trimmed by 6 bases and 5 bases, with 13 bases remaining between them. The CDR3 totals 13 residues. In nucleotides, the CDR3 is TGTGCCAGCAGGAACGCGGGGTCTGAGACCCAGTACTTC. It translates to CASRNAGSETQYF.

This chain uses TRBV7-8 with TRBJ1-3; possibly TRBD1 for D (6 bases). The CDR3 spans 14 residues. CDR1 and CDR2 from the germline V gene are SGHVS and FQNEAQ. Trimming took off 1 base at V and 4 bases at J, with 8 bases between the two ends. As DNA, the CDR3 is TGTGCCAGCAGCTTAGGGACAGCCGGAAACACCATATATTTT. This translates into CASSLGTAGNTIYF.

V gene TRBV7-3 combines with J gene TRBJ2-3, with TRBD1 as a possible D gene (5 bases). V was trimmed by 2 bases and J by 2 bases, leaving 11 bases between them. The CDR3 covers 15 residues. Germline values: CDR1 SGHTA, CDR2 FQGTGA. DNA for the CDR3: TGTGCCAGCAGCTTAGGGGCCCAGGCCACAGATACGCAGTATTTT. It translates to CASSLGAQATDTQYF.

The rearrangement links TRBV1 to TRBJ2-5; the table names TRBD1, a call not compared with the DNA. TRBV1 is annotated as a pseudogene. The length of the CDR3 is 16 residues. The CDR3 bases are TGCACCAGCAGCCAACGGGGACAGGGCTTGCAAGAGACCCAGTACTTC. It encodes CTSSQRGQGLQETQYF.

In this sample, this clone turned up a few times. This chain connects TRBV18 to TRBJ1-1; D possibly corresponds to TRBD1 (5 bases). CDR1 is KGHSH, CDR2 LQKENI, per germline. The CDR3 consists of 13 residues. V was trimmed by 3 bases and J by 5 bases, leaving 10 bases between them. In DNA form, the CDR3 reads TGTGCCAGCTCACCTAATCAGGGAACTGAAGCTTTCTTT. It codes for CASSPNQGTEAFF.

This chain uses TRBV5-1 with TRBJ2-3; no reliable D call. Trimming took 1 base from V and 6 from J, leaving 6 bases between them. Germline CDR1 SGHRS, CDR2 YFSETQ. CDR3 length: 12 residues. Here the CDR3 DNA reads TGCGCCAGCAGCTTGAACACGGATACGCAGTATTTT. Its protein is CASSLNTDTQYF.

The chain couples TRBV27 to TRBJ1-1; D unclear. Germline loops: CDR1 MNHEY, CDR2 SMNVEV (reference sequence). CDR3 length equals 17 residues. The V gene lost 2 bases and the J gene lost 5 bases, with 21 bases spanning the gap. CDR3 sequence (DNA): TGTGCCAGCAGTTTAGTGTCCAGGTTGGATCTGGAAACTGAAGCTTTCTTT. It is translated as CASSLVSRLDLETEAFF.

The V gene is TRBV7-8, the J gene TRBJ2-7; D is perhaps TRBD1 (6 bases). The germline CDR1 and CDR2 sequences are SGHVS and FQNEAQ. Deletions cut 0 bases from V and 4 bases from J, with 13 bases between. This CDR3 is 15 amino acids long. The CDR3 coding sequence is TGTGCCAGCAGCTTAGCGGGAGAAGGGGGATACGAGCAGTACTTC. Its protein is CASSLAGEGGYEQYF.

The rearrangement links TRBV14 to TRBJ2-7, with D perhaps matching TRBD2 (5 bases). CDR3 length: 13 residues. The germline V gene encodes CDR1 SGHDN and CDR2 FVKESK. V lost 3 bases and J 4 bases, leaving 10 bases between the germline ends. This chain's CDR3 is CASSHGIYYEQYF. In DNA form, the CDR3 reads TGTGCCAGCAGCCACGGGATATATTACGAGCAGTACTTC. The full variable domain, rest sourced from reference TRBV14 and TRBJ2-7, is EAGVTQFPSHSVIEKGQTVTLRCDPISGHDNLYWYRRVMGKEIKFLLHFVKESKQDESGMPNNRFLAERTGGTYSTLKVQPAELEDSGVYFCASSHGIYYEQYFGPGTRLTVT.

The chain carries TRBV28 and TRBJ1-1; weak D call: TRBD1 (6 bases). Trimming pared 10 bases from V and 5 bases from J, leaving 17 bases between. The CDR3 totals 13 residues. CDR1 and CDR2 from the germline V gene are MDHEN and SYDVKM. The CDR3: CATEGGDETEAFF. For the CDR3, the DNA is TGTGCCACTGAGGGGGGGGATGAGACTGAAGCTTTCTTT.

The chain recombines TRBV5-8 with TRBJ2-4; TRBD1 matches 7 bases. V shed 4 bases and J 5 bases; nucleotides not matched to a gene: 6. CDR3 length equals 14 residues. Germline V lookup: CDR1 SGHTS, CDR2 YDEGEE. The CDR3, as DNA: TGTGCCAGCAGCAAGGACAGGTGGGAAAACATTCAGTACTTC. Translation: CASSKDRWENIQYF.

The V gene is TRBV19, the J gene TRBJ2-1; 9 nucleotides align to TRBD2. The V and J ends lost 5 bases and 0 bases, in that order; junction bases with no gene match: 17. The CDR3 extends over 20 amino acids. In germline, CDR1 is LNHDA, CDR2 SQIVND (reference sequence). In DNA form, the CDR3 reads TGTGCCAGTAGTCCAGGAGCGGGAGGTCTGAATGGGGGCTCCTACAATGAGCAGTTCTTC. Amino acids: CASSPGAGGLNGGSYNEQFF.

This rearrangement joins TRBV18 to TRBJ1-6; D gene unclear. Trimming shortened V by 2 bases and J by 10 bases, and 12 bases separated the two germline ends. Germline V gene sequence: CDR1 KGHSH, CDR2 LQKENI. The CDR3 spans 14 residues. This chain's CDR3 is CASSPEGRASPLHF. Written as DNA, the CDR3 is TGTGCCAGCTCACCAGAGGGAAGGGCATCACCCCTCCACTTT.

V is TRBV9 and J is TRBJ2-1, with 13 nucleotides matching TRBD2. V shed 0 bases and J 5 bases; nucleotides not matched to a gene: 8. The CDR3 length is 18 residues. Germline V CDR1 and CDR2: SGDLS, YYNGEE. In DNA form, the CDR3 reads TGTGCCAGCAGCGTAGAGGGACTAGCGGGAATCCCGGACAATGAGCAGTTCTTC. Its protein is CASSVEGLAGIPDNEQFF.

This sequence joins TRBV19 and TRBJ1-5; D gene ambiguous. Germline V gene data show CDR1 as LNHDA and CDR2 as SQIVND (reference sequence). The CDR3 extends over 15 amino acids. V was clipped by 6 bases and J by 2 bases, with 14 bases between them. The CDR3 protein is CASRDRSRGNQPQHF. The CDR3 region has the DNA TGTGCCAGTAGGGATAGATCCCGGGGCAATCAGCCCCAGCATTTT.

V usage is TRBV28 and J usage is TRBJ2-6; TRBD1 is a possible D gene (6 bases). The CDR3 consists of 15 residues. Germline assignment: CDR1 MDHEN and CDR2 SYDVKM. V was clipped by 6 bases and J by 4 bases, with 13 bases between them. The CDR3 nucleotides read TGTGCCAGCAGACACAGGGATTCGGGGGCCAACGTCCTGACTTTC. Its protein product is CASRHRDSGANVLTF.

The V call is TRBV11-3, the J call TRBJ2-3; 13 nucleotides line up with TRBD2. The CDR3 consists of 16 residues. V lost 5 bases and J lost 2; bases outside the gene matches: 4. The germline V gene encodes CDR1 SGHNT and CDR2 YENEEA. The CDR3 nucleotides read TGTGCCAGCAGCCCCGGACTAGCGGGAGCCACAGATACGCAGTATTTT. Encoded protein: CASSPGLAGATDTQYF.

This chain connects TRBV6-5 to TRBJ1-2; possible D gene TRBD1, 5 bases. CDR1 is MNHEY, CDR2 SVGAGI, per germline. Trimming shortened V by 2 bases and J by 7 bases, and 8 bases separated the two germline ends. The length of the CDR3 is 12 residues. Here the CDR3 DNA reads TGTGCCAGCAGTTACACCGGGGGTGGCTACACCTTC. Protein sequence: CASSYTGGGYTF.

This CDR3 reads CATRGALNEKLFF. The CDR3 DNA reads as TGTGCCACTCGCGGGGCCTTAAATGAAAAACTGTTTTTT. This rearrangement joins TRBV6-6 to TRBJ1-4; D might be TRBD1 (5 bases). Germline lookup yields CDR1 MNHNY and CDR2 SVGAGI (reference sequence). Trimming took 10 bases from V and 5 from J, leaving 14 bases between them. This CDR3 spans 13 amino acids.

The chain links TRBV11-2 to TRBJ2-7; TRBD1 agrees at 7 bases. The germline CDR1 and CDR2 sequences are SGHAT and FQNNGV. The CDR3 runs 19 residues. V lost 5 bases, J lost 6 bases, and 25 bases stayed unmatched. CDR3 amino acids: CASSRISVQWTGFFPEQYF. DNA of the CDR3: TGTGCCAGCAGCAGAATTAGTGTACAGTGGACAGGTTTTTTTCCCGAGCAGTACTTC.